A selection of T cell receptor beta chains follows, all from one sample in a study of blood T cell repertoires in COVID-19. Produced via immunoSEQ multiplex PCR; TCRdb's table is partial and in-frame only. The repertoire holds 110,000 to 150,000 clones, with roughly four fifths as singletons. The sequenced sample consisted of peripheral blood. All receptors derive from a woman of 80 years or more with acute or convalescent COVID-19. The CDR3 runs from the conserved cysteine through the conserved F or W. Each record gives: clone size, D gene, J gene, V gene, CDR3 protein, CDR3 DNA. A D gene is named only where the DNA matches it firmly. The size entry is marked missing in some rows and otherwise reads once, few, many or a size class.

- TRBD2 TRBJ2-1 TRBV13 CASSYSSGGAQFF TGTGCCAGCAGCTACTCGAGCGGGGGGGCCCAGTTCTTC
- TRBD1 TRBJ2-4 TRBV7-2 CASSSRTGINIQYF TGTGCCAGCAGCTCTCGGACAGGGATAAACATTCAGTACTTC
- - TRBJ1-3 TRBV4-2 CASSQDRGVSGNTIYF TGTGCCAGCAGCCAAGATCGGGGAGTTTCTGGAAACACCATATATTTT
- - TRBJ1-2 TRBV6-4 CASSDWGEANYGYTF TGTGCCAGCAGTGACTGGGGCGAAGCTAACTATGGCTACACCTTC
once - TRBJ2-4 TRBV4-1 CASSHSGVGNKNIQYF TGCGCCAGCAGCCATTCCGGGGTGGGAAACAAAAACATTCAGTACTTC
- TRBD1 TRBJ1-2 TRBV28 CASSTGGAMNRYGYTF TGTGCCAGCAGTACAGGGGGCGCCATGAACCGCTATGGCTACACCTTC
- - TRBJ1-2 TRBV7-9 CASSLDGQGSYGYTF TGTGCCAGCAGCTTAGATGGCCAGGGGAGCTATGGCTACACCTTC
- - TRBJ2-5 TRBV2 CASSAGSVETQYF TGTGCCAGCAGTGCCGGGTCTGTAGAGACCCAGTACTTC
- - TRBJ1-2 TRBV24-1 CATSLTLRDSSLDTNYGYTF TGTGCCACCAGTCTAACTTTACGAGATTCTAGCCTCGATACTAACTATGGCTACACCTTC
once - TRBJ2-3 TRBV5-1 CASSVLRFPDTQYF TGCGCCAGCAGTGTTCTCCGGTTCCCAGATACGCAGTATTTT
- - TRBJ2-3 TRBV4-2 CASSQDMASRYTDTQYF TGTGCCAGCAGCCAAGATATGGCCAGCAGGTACACAGATACGCAGTATTTT
- TRBD1 TRBJ1-5 TRBV27 CATRDRGFSPQHF TGTGCCACCAGGGACAGGGGTTTTTCGCCCCAGCATTTT
- - TRBJ2-5 TRBV2 CASSKLARGETQYF TGTGCCAGCAGCAAACTAGCTAGGGGTGAGACCCAGTACTTC
- TRBD1 TRBJ2-3 TRBV27 CASSPYRGLLGTDTQYF TGTGCCAGCAGTCCTTACAGGGGGCTACTTGGCACAGATACGCAGTATTTT
- TRBD2 TRBJ2-1 TRBV11-1 CASSFYGRAFDEQFF TGTGCCAGCAGCTTTTATGGGAGGGCTTTCGATGAGCAGTTCTTC
once TRBD1 TRBJ1-6 TRBV5-4 CASSRDGTGESPLHF TGTGCCAGCAGCCGGGATGGTACAGGGGAATCACCCCTCCACTTT
- - TRBJ1-5 TRBV11-2 CASSLGLNQPQHF TGTGCCAGCAGCCTCGGACTTAATCAGCCCCAGCATTTT
- - TRBJ2-7 TRBV5-5 CASIYGAGEQYF TGTGCCAGTATCTACGGGGCGGGGGAGCAGTACTTC
- - TRBJ2-1 TRBV28 CASSLGSGTAREQFF TGTGCCAGCAGTTTAGGGTCGGGAACCGCCCGGGAGCAGTTCTTC
- - TRBJ2-5 TRBV7-2 CASSLVAGEETQYF TGTGCCAGCAGCTTAGTCGCAGGGGAAGAGACCCAGTACTTC
- TRBD1 TRBJ2-1 TRBV7-9 CASSYTGDNEQFF TGTGCCAGCAGTTATACAGGGGACAATGAGCAGTTCTTC
- TRBD1 TRBJ2-7 TRBV28 CASSQQRQGRSEQYF TGTGCCAGCAGCCAGCAGCGACAGGGAAGGAGCGAGCAGTACTTC
- - TRBJ1-1 TRBV5-1 CASSWTGGQNTEAFF TGCGCCAGCAGCTGGACGGGCGGGCAGAACACTGAAGCTTTCTTT
- TRBD2 TRBJ2-1 TRBV4-1 CASSQAYTSGGPHEQFF TGCGCCAGCAGCCAAGCTTATACTAGCGGGGGGCCCCATGAGCAGTTCTTC